A selection of T cell receptor beta chains follows, all from one sample in a study of response to subunit inactivated influenza vaccine. Each CDR3 protein is one row after TCRdb ran MiXCR on the RT-PCR reads. The repertoire holds over 400,000 distinct CDR3 sequences, with under 15% as singletons. Sequenced material: PBMCs from blood, taken roughly 48 days after vaccination. The receptor source for this set is a man aged 45-65 years who received an inactivated influenza vaccine. Each CDR3 is given with its conserved first and last residue. A D gene is named only where the DNA matches it firmly. Not all rows give a size; the values are once, few, many and, for expanded clones, a class.

>TRBJ2-1|few|TRBV5-6|TRBD2
CASTIPSGGYNEQFF
TGTGCCAGCACCATTCCTAGCGGGGGGTACAATGAGCAGTTCTTC
>TRBJ1-1|many|TRBV6-1|TRBD1
CASSLFVGQEEAFF
TGTGCCAGCAGCCTCTTCGTAGGACAGGAGGAAGCTTTCTTT
>TRBJ2-1|few|TRBV5-1|NA
CASSYAGSASYNEQFF
TGCGCCAGCAGCTACGCCGGGTCCGCGTCCTACAATGAGCAGTTCTTC
>TRBJ2-1|NA|TRBV28|TRBD2
CASSLPFVEREGYNEQFF
TGTGCCAGCAGTCTCCCCTTCGTAGAGCGGGAGGGGTACAATGAGCAGTTCTTC
>TRBJ2-7|NA|TRBV10-3|TRBD1
CASRGDRGNEQYF
TGTGCCAGCCGGGGTGACAGGGGTAACGAGCAGTACTTC
>TRBJ1-6|NA|TRBV6-2/TRBV6-3|TRBD1
CATTPGQSNSPLHF
TGTGCCACCACACCGGGACAGTCGAATTCACCCCTCCACTTT
>TRBJ1-6|NA|TRBV7-9|NA
CASSPHRAGNSPLHF
TGTGCCAGCAGCCCTCATAGGGCGGGTAATTCACCCCTCCACTTT
>TRBJ2-1|NA|TRBV5-4|NA
CASSLMQGRSDEQFF
TGTGCCAGCAGCTTGATGCAAGGAAGGAGCGATGAGCAGTTCTTC
>TRBJ2-7|few|TRBV4-3|NA
CASSQDRAGRAEQYF
TGCGCCAGCAGCCAAGATAGGGCAGGGCGGGCCGAGCAGTACTTC
>TRBJ2-1|many|TRBV5-6|TRBD2
CASSLGGTREQFF
TGTGCCAGCAGCTTGGGCGGGACTAGGGAGCAGTTCTTC
>TRBJ2-7|few|TRBV5-1|NA
CASSINVGAYEQYF
TGCGCCAGCAGCATAAACGTCGGGGCCTACGAGCAGTACTTC
>TRBJ1-1|few|TRBV7-9|NA
CASSFSLNTEAFF
TGTGCCAGCAGCTTTTCTTTGAACACTGAAGCTTTCTTT
>TRBJ2-1|NA|TRBV29-1|NA
CSVLHLRHGDEQFF
TGCAGCGTTCTACACCTACGTCACGGCGATGAGCAGTTCTTC
>TRBJ2-1|NA|TRBV6-2/TRBV6-3|TRBD1
CASSNRDRVGNEQFF
TGTGCCAGCAGTAACCGGGACAGGGTAGGCAATGAGCAGTTCTTC
>TRBJ2-5|many|TRBV4-1|NA
CASSQVGAGLETQYF
TGCGCCAGCAGCCAAGTTGGTGCAGGTTTAGAGACCCAGTACTTC
>TRBJ2-7|few|TRBV7-9|NA
CASSGEEGPGLTYEQYF
TGTGCCAGCAGCGGCGAAGAAGGCCCCGGACTGACCTACGAGCAGTACTTC
>TRBJ2-7|NA|TRBV9|TRBD1
CASSEGQGNYEQYF
TGTGCCAGCAGCGAAGGACAGGGTAACTACGAGCAGTACTTC
>TRBJ2-7|many|TRBV6-2/TRBV6-3|NA
CATSNYGNLYEQYF
TGTGCCACTAGTAACTACGGGAACCTCTACGAGCAGTACTTC
>TRBJ1-3|NA|TRBV20-1|NA
CSARGAHSGNTIYF
TGCAGTGCTAGAGGGGCCCACTCTGGAAACACCATATATTTT
>TRBJ1-5|few|TRBV7-2|NA
CASSSTAGVNQPQHF
TGTGCCAGCAGCTCAACTGCAGGGGTCAATCAGCCCCAGCATTTT
>TRBJ1-2|few|TRBV12-3/TRBV12-4|NA
CASSLGHSLNYGYTF
TGTGCCAGCAGTCTCGGACACTCACTTAACTATGGCTACACCTTC
>TRBJ2-7|few|TRBV4-3|NA
CASSQKIPAGQSGYEQYF
TGCGCCAGCAGCCAAAAAATCCCTGCGGGACAGTCAGGCTACGAGCAGTACTTC
>TRBJ1-2|few|TRBV29-1|NA
CSALGGGTNYGYTF
TGCAGCGCCCTGGGCGGCGGAACTAACTATGGCTACACCTTC
>TRBJ2-1|many|TRBV20-1|TRBD2
CSARGKGLAARGGEQFF
TGCAGTGCTAGAGGCAAGGGACTAGCGGCCCGGGGGGGTGAGCAGTTCTTC
>TRBJ2-5|many|TRBV4-2|NA
CASSQEGDWQETQYF
TGTGCCAGCAGCCAAGAGGGTGACTGGCAAGAGACCCAGTACTTC
>TRBJ2-7|NA|TRBV6-2/TRBV6-3|NA
CGRRAASYEQYF
TGTGGGAGGCGGGCAGCTTCCTACGAGCAGTACTTC
>TRBJ2-5|NA|TRBV5-1|NA
CASSLDQFPQYF
TGCGCCAGCAGCTTGGATCAGTTCCCCCAGTACTTC
>TRBJ1-1|few|TRBV29-1|NA
CSVEGTQAFF
TGCAGCGTTGAAGGAACCCAAGCTTTCTTT
>TRBJ2-1|few|TRBV10-1|NA
CASSEETLNEQFF
TGCGCCAGCAGTGAGGAGACCCTCAATGAGCAGTTCTTC
>TRBJ2-7|many|TRBV7-9|NA
CASSLNGRGIYEQYF
TGTGCCAGCAGCTTAAACGGCAGGGGCATTTACGAGCAGTACTTC
>TRBJ2-7|NA|TRBV28|NA
CASTPRGYEQYF
TGTGCCAGCACCCCCCGGGGCTACGAGCAGTACTTC
>TRBJ2-3|NA|TRBV15|NA
CATSRDLDEDTQYF
TGTGCCACCAGCAGAGATCTGGACGAGGATACGCAGTATTTT
>TRBJ2-1|few|TRBV7-9|NA
CASSLESFHEQFF
TGTGCCAGCAGCTTAGAATCGTTCCATGAGCAGTTCTTC
>TRBJ1-1|few|TRBV7-8|NA
CASSLAGQGQGTEAFF
TGTGCCAGCAGCTTAGCCGGGCAGGGCCAGGGCACTGAAGCTTTCTTT
>TRBJ2-7|many|TRBV10-3|TRBD2
CAISEGVGLAGAEQYF
TGTGCCATCAGTGAGGGAGTGGGACTAGCGGGCGCCGAGCAGTACTTC
>TRBJ2-3|few|TRBV20-1|TRBD2
CSARHLTSGSIDTQYF
TGCAGTGCTCGACACTTGACTAGCGGGTCCATAGATACGCAGTATTTT
>TRBJ2-3|NA|TRBV20-1|TRBD2
CSARALAGGLITDTQYF
TGCAGTGCTAGAGCACTAGCGGGGGGATTGATCACAGATACGCAGTATTTT
>TRBJ2-7|few|TRBV7-2|TRBD2
CASSLVGLADVYEQYF
TGTGCCAGCAGCTTAGTTGGACTAGCGGATGTCTACGAGCAGTACTTC
>TRBJ1-6|many|TRBV7-2|TRBD1
CASNLPGQGNSPLHF
TGTGCCAGCAACCTACCGGGACAGGGGAATTCACCCCTCCACTTT
>TRBJ2-3|NA|TRBV19|NA
CATLDLTRTDTQYF
TGTGCCACATTGGACTTAACTCGCACAGATACGCAGTATTTT
>TRBJ2-3|few|TRBV5-1|NA
CASSLEFWGNTDTQYF
TGCGCCAGCAGCTTGGAGTTCTGGGGAAACACAGATACGCAGTATTTT
>TRBJ2-3|NA|TRBV11-2|TRBD2
CASSLDQLAGGSRGQYF
TGTGCCAGCAGCTTAGATCAACTAGCGGGGGGTTCCCGGGGGCAGTATTTT
>TRBJ2-7|NA|TRBV7-2|TRBD1
CASSFAGTGSYEQYF
TGTGCCAGCAGCTTCGCCGGGACAGGGTCCTACGAGCAGTACTTC